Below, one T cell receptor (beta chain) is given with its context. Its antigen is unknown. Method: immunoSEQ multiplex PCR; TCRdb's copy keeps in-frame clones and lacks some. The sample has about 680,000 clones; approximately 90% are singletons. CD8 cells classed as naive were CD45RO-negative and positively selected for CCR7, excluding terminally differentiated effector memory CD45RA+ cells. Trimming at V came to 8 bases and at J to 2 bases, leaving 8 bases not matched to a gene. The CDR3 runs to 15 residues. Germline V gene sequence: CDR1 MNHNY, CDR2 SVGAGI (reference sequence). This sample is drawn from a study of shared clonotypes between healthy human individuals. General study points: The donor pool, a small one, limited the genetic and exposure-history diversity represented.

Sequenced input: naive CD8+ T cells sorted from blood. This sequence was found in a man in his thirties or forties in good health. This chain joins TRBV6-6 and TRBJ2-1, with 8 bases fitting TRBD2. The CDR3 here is CASEAGGNTYNEQFF. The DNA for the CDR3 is TGTGCCAGCGAGGCGGGAGGAAATACCTACAATGAGCAGTTCTTC.